This T cell receptor (beta chain) was captured in a study of T cell responses to AZD1222 COVID-19 vaccine. Produced via immunoSEQ multiplex PCR; TCRdb's table is partial and in-frame only. Among 70,000 to 100,000 clones listed, roughly 92% were seen once. V dropped 0 bases and J dropped 6; count of bases not matched to a gene: 2. The CDR3 contains 14 residues. The V gene's germline CDR1 is SGHNT and CDR2 YYREEE (reference sequence). The receptor's source is an adult who received the AZD1222 COVID-19 vaccine. V usage is TRBV5-4 and J usage is TRBJ2-1; TRBD2 aligns across 8 bases. The source material was peripheral blood, sampled 28 days after the second AZD1222 dose. CDR3 sequence: CASSLEGLANEQFF. For the CDR3, the DNA is TGTGCCAGCAGCTTGGAAGGACTAGCCAATGAGCAGTTCTTC.